The 12 T cell receptor beta chains presented below share a single source sample, sequenced in a study of T cell responses to AZD1222 COVID-19 vaccine. Only in-frame clones appear in the TCRdb table, and some are missing; sequencing was by immunoSEQ multiplex PCR. The profile shows 150,000 to 200,000 clones, approximately 90% of them singletons. The material was peripheral blood, obtained on day 0 of AZD1222 vaccination. Every receptor here comes from an adult in good health.

This clone was observed a few times. This chain uses TRBV7-3 with TRBJ2-2; D not resolved. CDR3 length equals 16 residues. Germline values: CDR1 SGHTA, CDR2 FQGTGA. The V end lost 5 bases, the J end lost 0 bases, and 13 bases lay between the germline ends. In nucleotides, the CDR3 is TGTGCCAGCAGCCCCGGCAGCGACCCGAACACCGGGGAGCTGTTTTTT. Translating it yields CASSPGSDPNTGELFF.

This sequence joins TRBV5-1 and TRBJ1-2, with D uncertain. V lost 5 bases to trimming and J lost 7 bases, with 15 bases between them. CDR1 and CDR2 (germline): SGHRS, YFSETQ. This CDR3 has 13 residues. CDR3 sequence (DNA): TGCGCCAGCAGTTCAGAGAATTCAATTGGCTACACCTTC. Protein: CASSSENSIGYTF.

The chain couples TRBV27 to TRBJ1-5; D is undetermined. Germline lookup yields CDR1 MNHEY and CDR2 SMNVEV (reference sequence). This CDR3 contains 13 residues. The V end lost 4 bases, the J end lost 4 bases, and 8 bases lay between the germline ends. CDR3 in amino acids: CASSSKQNQPQHF. CDR3 in DNA: TGTGCCAGCAGTTCCAAACAGAATCAGCCCCAGCATTTT.

The chain links TRBV28 to TRBJ2-6, with 7 bases matching TRBD1. V lost 5 bases and J lost 4; bases outside the gene matches: 11. Germline values: CDR1 MDHEN, CDR2 SYDVKM. The CDR3 is 17 amino acids. The CDR3 region is CASSPQTGIPGANVLTF. The CDR3 DNA follows: TGTGCCAGCAGTCCCCAGACAGGGATCCCCGGGGCCAACGTCCTGACTTTC.

This clone was found once. The chain recombines TRBV7-8 with TRBJ1-5, with D possibly being TRBD1 (6 bases). This CDR3 region has 16 residues. Germline CDR1 is SGHVS and CDR2 is FQNEAQ. V dropped 6 bases and J dropped 6 bases, with 21 bases sitting between them. CDR3 nucleotide sequence: TGTGCCAGCAGTCCACAGGGTGCCGAGAGGTCTCAGCCCCAGCATTTT. It encodes CASSPQGAERSQPQHF.

This clone was seen once. CDR3 DNA sequence: TGCGCCAGCAGCCTGGGGACAAGTGCAACTAATGAAAAACTGTTTTTT. It codes for CASSLGTSATNEKLFF. V usage is TRBV5-1 and J usage is TRBJ1-4, with D perhaps TRBD1 (6 bases). This CDR3 is 16 amino acids long. Germline CDR1 and CDR2: SGHRS and YFSETQ. Trimming cost V 4 bases and J 0 bases, with 13 bases left between them. Full variable domain (outside the CDR3, taken from reference TRBV5-1 and TRBJ1-4): KAGVTQTPRYLIKTRGQQVTLSCSPISGHRSVSWYQQTPGQGLQFLFEYFSETQRNKGNFPGRFSGRQFSNSRSEMNVSTLELGDSALYLCASSLGTSATNEKLFFGSGTQLSVL.

This clone was seen just once. The V gene is TRBV19, the J gene TRBJ2-1; the D gene is possibly TRBD1 (5 bases). Per germline, CDR1 LNHDA and CDR2 SQIVND (reference sequence). CDR3 length equals 14 residues. Between the trimmed V and J ends, which lost 9 bases and 4 bases, there was a span of 16 bases. CDR3 bases: TGTGCCAGCGGATGGTCCGGACAATACAATGAGCAGTTCTTC. Amino acids: CASGWSGQYNEQFF.

The chain recombines TRBV7-9 with TRBJ2-5; the match to TRBD1 covers 9 bases. Looked up from germline, CDR1 is SEHNR and CDR2 is FQNEAQ (reference sequence). The CDR3 length is 15 residues. Trimming took 5 bases from V and 4 from J; bases not matched to a gene: 8. Written as DNA, the CDR3 is TGTGCCAGCAGCCCCGACAGGGGGAACGGAGAGACCCAGTACTTC. Its translation: CASSPDRGNGETQYF.

The genes are TRBV6-5 and TRBJ1-1; 10 bases are a match to TRBD1. Germline CDR1 is MNHEY and CDR2 is SVGAGI. V was pared by 8 bases and J by 1 base, with 7 bases of the junction left unmatched. This CDR3 comprises 15 residues. CDR3 nucleotide sequence: TGTGCCAGCTGCCGGGGACAGGGGCCGAACACTGAAGCTTTCTTT. Residues: CASCRGQGPNTEAFF.

The J gene is TRBJ1-3, the V gene TRBV3-1 (or the pseudogene TRBV3-2); perhaps TRBD1 as D (5 bases). Looked up from germline, CDR1 is LGHDT and CDR2 is YNNKEL (reference sequence). This CDR3 is 15 amino acids long. Deletions cut 4 bases from V and 0 bases from J, with 10 bases between. The DNA of the CDR3 is TGTGCCAGCAGCCGTAAGACAGACTCTGGAAACACCATATATTTT. Protein: CASSRKTDSGNTIYF.

The V gene is TRBV27, the J gene TRBJ1-6; the match to TRBD1 covers 7 bases. CDR1 is MNHEY and CDR2 is SMNVEV in the germline V gene (reference sequence). This CDR3 comprises 14 residues. Trimming removed 1 base from V and 8 bases from J; junction bases left unmatched: 2. In DNA form, the CDR3 reads TGTGCCAGCAGTTTATGGGACAGTGATTCACCCCTCCACTTT. This translates into CASSLWDSDSPLHF.

The chain links TRBV5-5 to TRBJ1-4; D gene ambiguous. The germline V gene encodes CDR1 SGHKS and CDR2 YYEKEE (reference sequence). Trimming left V 0 bases short and J 4 bases short, with 10 bases between. The CDR3 contains 15 residues. Here the CDR3 reads CASSLAVGFNEKLFF. The CDR3 DNA reads as TGTGCCAGCAGCTTGGCGGTCGGATTTAATGAAAAACTGTTTTTT. The full variable domain, rest sourced from reference TRBV5-5 and TRBJ1-4, is DAGVTQSPTHLIKTRGQQVTLRCSPISGHKSVSWYQQVLGQGPQFIFQYYEKEERGRGNFPDRFSARQFPNYSSELNVNALLLGDSALYLCASSLAVGFNEKLFFGSGTQLSVL.